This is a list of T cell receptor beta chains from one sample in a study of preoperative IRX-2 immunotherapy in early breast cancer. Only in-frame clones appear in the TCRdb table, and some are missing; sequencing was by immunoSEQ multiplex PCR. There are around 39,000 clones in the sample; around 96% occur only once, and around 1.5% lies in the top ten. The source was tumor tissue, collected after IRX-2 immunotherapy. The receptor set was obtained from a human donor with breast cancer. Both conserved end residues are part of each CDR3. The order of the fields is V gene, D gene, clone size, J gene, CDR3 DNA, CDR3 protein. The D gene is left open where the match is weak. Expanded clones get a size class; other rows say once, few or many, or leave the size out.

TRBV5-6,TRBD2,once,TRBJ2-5,TGTGCCAGCAGCTTAACTAGCGGGGGCCAAGAGACCCAGTACTTC,CASSLTSGGQETQYF
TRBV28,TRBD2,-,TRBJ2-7,TGTGCCAGCATGGGACTAGAACCACACTACGAGCAGTACTTC,CASMGLEPHYEQYF
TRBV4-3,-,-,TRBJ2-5,TGCGCCAGCTGTCCGAGGGTGCAGGAGCAGTACTTC,CASCPRVQEQYF
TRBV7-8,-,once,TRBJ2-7,TGTGCCAGCAGCTTAATGAACTACGAGCAGTACTTC,CASSLMNYEQYF
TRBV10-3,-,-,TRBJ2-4,TGTGCCATCAGTGACAACACTAGGAAGGCCAAAAACATTCAGTACTTC,CAISDNTRKAKNIQYF
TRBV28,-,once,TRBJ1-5,TGTGCCAGCAGTTTATTTATCAGACCTAGCAATCAGCCCCAGCATTTT,CASSLFIRPSNQPQHF
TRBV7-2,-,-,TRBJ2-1,TGTGCCAGCAGCTATTTGATGGGCTCCTACAATGAGCAGTTCTTC,CASSYLMGSYNEQFF
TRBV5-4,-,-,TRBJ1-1,TGTGCCAGCAGCTTGAGTGTGGACACTGAAGCTTTCTTT,CASSLSVDTEAFF
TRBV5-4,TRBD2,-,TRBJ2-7,TGTGCCAGCAGCCCGTGGGGCGGGGGGAAAACCTACGAGCAGTACTTC,CASSPWGGGKTYEQYF
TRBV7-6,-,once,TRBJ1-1,TGTGCCAGCAGCTTGGGTAGGCAGAACACTGAAGCTTTCTTT,CASSLGRQNTEAFF
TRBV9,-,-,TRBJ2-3,TGTGCCAGCAGCGTAGTGGTTAATCCTAGCGTCACAGATACGCAGTATTTT,CASSVVVNPSVTDTQYF
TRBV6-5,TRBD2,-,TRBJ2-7,TGTGCCACCGGGGGGACTAGCGGAGCCTACGAGCAGTACTTC,CATGGTSGAYEQYF
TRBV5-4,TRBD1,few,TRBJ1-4,TGTGCCAGCAGCTTGGGGATGACAGGGAATGAAAAACTGTTTTTT,CASSLGMTGNEKLFF
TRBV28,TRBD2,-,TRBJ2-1,TGTGCCAGCATGCGGGGAGGGCGGGATGAGCAGTTCTTC,CASMRGGRDEQFF
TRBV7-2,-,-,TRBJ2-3,TGTGCCAGCAGCTTAGGGGTCGGCACAGATACGCAGTATTTT,CASSLGVGTDTQYF
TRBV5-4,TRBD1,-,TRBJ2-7,TGTGCCAGCAGCGAGATGACAGGGGGAGATGAGCAGTACTTC,CASSEMTGGDEQYF
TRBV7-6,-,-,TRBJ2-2,TGTGCCAGCAGCTTAGCCTCAGGCTCGAACACCGGGGAGCTGTTTTTT,CASSLASGSNTGELFF
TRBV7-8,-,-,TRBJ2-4,TGTGCCAGCAGCCGCGACGGCGCTTTAGCCAAAAACATTCAGTACTTC,CASSRDGALAKNIQYF
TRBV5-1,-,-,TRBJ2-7,TGCGCCAGCAGCCAACAACTACCCCCCTACGAGCAGTACTTC,CASSQQLPPYEQYF
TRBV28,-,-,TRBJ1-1,TGTGCCAGCAGTCGACCTGGGAACACTGAAGCTTTCTTT,CASSRPGNTEAFF
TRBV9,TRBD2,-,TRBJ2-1,TGTGCCAGCAGCGTAGGGGCTAGCGGGACGGCCTACAATGAGCAGTTCTTC,CASSVGASGTAYNEQFF
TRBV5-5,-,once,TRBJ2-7,TGTGCCAGCACCCTTCGGACAGGACTAGGTGCCTACGAGCAGTACTTC,CASTLRTGLGAYEQYF
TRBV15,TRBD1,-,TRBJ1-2,TGTGCCACCAGCAGATTCTCATCCGGGACAGGCGAATATGGCTACACCTTC,CATSRFSSGTGEYGYTF
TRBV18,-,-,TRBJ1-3,TGTGCCAGCTCAGATCTGCAAGTCAACTCTGGAAACACCATATATTTT,CASSDLQVNSGNTIYF
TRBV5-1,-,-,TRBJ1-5,TGCGCCAGCAGCTTGGAGGGAGGGGCCCAGCCCCAGCATTTT,CASSLEGGAQPQHF
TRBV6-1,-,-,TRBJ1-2,TGTGCCAGCAGGAGGGGCTATGGCTACACCTTC,CASRRGYGYTF
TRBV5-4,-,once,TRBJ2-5,TGTGCCAGCAGTATGGGGGACTTGACACAAGAGACCCAGTACTTC,CASSMGDLTQETQYF
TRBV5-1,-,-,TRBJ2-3,TGCGCCAGCAGCTCGAGTAGGGGGACCGACAGAGATACGCAGTATTTT,CASSSSRGTDRDTQYF
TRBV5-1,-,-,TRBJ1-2,TGCGCCAGCAGCTTCAAGGGGGACTATGGCTACACCTTC,CASSFKGDYGYTF
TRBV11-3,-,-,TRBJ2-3,TGTGCCAGCACGTTTGCAGGGATCGCAGATACGCAGTATTTT,CASTFAGIADTQYF
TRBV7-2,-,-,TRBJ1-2,TGTGCCAGCCACCAGTTTCAGAAAAGCTACACCTTC,CASHQFQKSYTF
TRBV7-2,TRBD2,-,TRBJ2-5,TGTGCCAGCAGTTCTGGACTAGCGGGAGAGACCCAGTACTTC,CASSSGLAGETQYF
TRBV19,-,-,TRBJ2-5,TGTGCCAGTACCAACAGGGTCGGGAAGACCCAGTACTTC,CASTNRVGKTQYF
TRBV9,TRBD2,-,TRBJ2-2,TGTGCCAGCAGCGCGAACCCCAATAGCGGGATCGACACCGGGGAGCTGTTTTTT,CASSANPNSGIDTGELFF
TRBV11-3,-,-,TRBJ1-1,TGTGCCAGCAGAAAAACAGGGAACACTGAAGCTTTCTTT,CASRKTGNTEAFF
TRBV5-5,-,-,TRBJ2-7,TGTGCCAGCAGCTTGTTGGGCCCTAGGGACGAGCAGTACTTC,CASSLLGPRDEQYF
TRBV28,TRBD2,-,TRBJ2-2,TGTGCCAGCCGGGGGAGAAGCGGGATCACCGGGGAGCTGTTTTTT,CASRGRSGITGELFF
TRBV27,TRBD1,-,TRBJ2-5,TGTGCCAGCAGTTTCGTTGGGACAGGGATAGAGACCCAGTACTTC,CASSFVGTGIETQYF
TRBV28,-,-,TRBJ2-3,TGTGCCAGCAGTTTATCCCCGGCTAAGGCAGATACGCAGTATTTT,CASSLSPAKADTQYF
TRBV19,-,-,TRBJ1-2,TGTGCGAGTCATTCGGGGGCTCAGAACTATGGCTACACCTTC,CASHSGAQNYGYTF
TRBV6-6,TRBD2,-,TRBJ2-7,TGTGCCAGCAGTCCCGAGGGAGGGCCCCTCTCCTACGAGCAGTACTTC,CASSPEGGPLSYEQYF
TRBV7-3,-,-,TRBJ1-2,TGTGCCAGCAGCTTTTTTGGGGGACCTGGTAACTATGGCTACACCTTC,CASSFFGGPGNYGYTF
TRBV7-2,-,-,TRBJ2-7,TGTGCCAGCAGCTTAGCCGTAGACAGCCTCATTCCCTACGAGCAGTACTTC,CASSLAVDSLIPYEQYF
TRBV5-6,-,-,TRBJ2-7,TGTGCCAGCAGCTTGGGGTTCTACGAGCAGTACTTC,CASSLGFYEQYF
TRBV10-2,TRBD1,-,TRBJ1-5,TGCGCCAGCAGTGTTCGACAGGGGGATTACCAGCCCCAGCATTTT,CASSVRQGDYQPQHF
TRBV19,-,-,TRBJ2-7,TGTGCCACTCTAGGAGGCAAGAACCCCTACGAGCAGTACTTC,CATLGGKNPYEQYF
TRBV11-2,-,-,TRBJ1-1,TGTGCCAGCAGCCCAATCAGGGGCCGGAACACTGAAGCTTTCTTT,CASSPIRGRNTEAFF
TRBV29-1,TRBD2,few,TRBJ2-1,TGCAGCGTTCCAGGACTAGCGGGGGGCTCCTACAATGAGCAGTTCTTC,CSVPGLAGGSYNEQFF
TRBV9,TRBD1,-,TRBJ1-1,TGTGCCAGCAGCGCTCGATGGGGGACAGGGCCCCTGAACACTGAAGCTTTCTTT,CASSARWGTGPLNTEAFF
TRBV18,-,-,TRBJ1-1,TGTGCCAGCTCACCCTTTGGACGAAACACTGAAGCTTTCTTT,CASSPFGRNTEAFF
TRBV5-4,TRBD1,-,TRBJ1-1,TGTGCCAGCAGCTCCCCGGAAGGGGGCTACACTGAAGCTTTCTTT,CASSSPEGGYTEAFF
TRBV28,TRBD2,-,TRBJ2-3,TGTGCCAGCAGTTTACACGCTAGCGGGGGGGCTACAGATACGCAGTATTTT,CASSLHASGGATDTQYF
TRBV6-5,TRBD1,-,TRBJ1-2,TGTGCCAGCAGTTCCGGGACAGGAGGAACATATGGCTACACCTTC,CASSSGTGGTYGYTF
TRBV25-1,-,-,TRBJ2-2,TGTGCCAGCAGATCGACTTCTTTGGCATCCGGGGAGCTGTTTTTT,CASRSTSLASGELFF
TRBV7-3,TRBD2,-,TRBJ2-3,TGTGCCAGCAGCTCCACCAGCGGGAGAACAGATACGCAGTATTTT,CASSSTSGRTDTQYF
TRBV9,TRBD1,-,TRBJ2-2,TGTGCCAGCAGCGACCGGGACAGGGCCCCCGGGGAGCTGTTTTTT,CASSDRDRAPGELFF
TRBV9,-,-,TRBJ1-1,TGTGCCAGCAGCACCCACAGGGAAGGATTGAACACTGAAGCTTTCTTT,CASSTHREGLNTEAFF
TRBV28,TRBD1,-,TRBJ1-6,TGTGCCAGCAGTACCGGGACAGACTTTTCACCCCTCCACTTT,CASSTGTDFSPLHF
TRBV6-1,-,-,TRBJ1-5,TGTGCCAGCAACCACAGGTACCAGCCCCAGCATTTT,CASNHRYQPQHF
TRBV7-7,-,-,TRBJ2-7,TGTGCCAGCAGCCAGACAGGTACCTCCGAGCAGTACTTC,CASSQTGTSEQYF